These 5 T cell receptor beta chains came from one sample sequenced in a study of beta chain features in type 1 diabetes. Study findings and constraints: A moderate, significant TCRB CDR3 shortening appeared in type 1 diabetes across four CD4+ subsets.

Expressed TCRB transcripts were sequenced because the isolated RNA had all been reverse transcribed beforehand. Assay used: immunoSEQ multiplex PCR; TCRdb lists only in-frame clones, some missing. The table lists just under 150,000 clones, about 13% of them singletons, with around 1.2% in the top ten. These receptors have no identified antigens. Sequencing input: central memory CD4+ T cells from blood. These receptors all stem from a young man with type 1 diabetes.

This clone has a count of ten or more. The CDR3 DNA sequence: TGTGCCAGCAGCGAGCAGGGAAGCGGCTACACCTTC. Amino acid sequence: CASSEQGSGYTF. This chain connects TRBV13 to TRBJ1-2; possible D gene TRBD1, 5 bases. CDR3 length equals 12 residues. V was cut by 5 bases and J by 8 bases, with 12 bases left in between. Germline CDR1 PRHDT, CDR2 FYEKMQ (reference sequence).

The rearrangement uses TRBV6-5 and TRBJ1-1; no definite D call. CDR1 MNHEY and CDR2 SVGAGI come from the germline V gene. There are 14 residues in the CDR3. Between the trimmed V and J ends, which lost 7 bases and 4 bases, there was a span of 16 bases. The CDR3 coding sequence is TGTGCCAGCACCTACCTCCGGGAGAGCACTGAAGCTTTCTTT. Its translation: CASTYLRESTEAFF.

The chain has TRBV19 and TRBJ1-1; the D gene is possibly TRBD1 (6 bases). The CDR3 runs 15 residues. V was trimmed by 9 bases and J by 0 bases, leaving 17 bases between them. Germline assignment: CDR1 LNHDA and CDR2 SQIVND (reference sequence). The CDR3 loop reads CARDKGGQMNTEAFF. As DNA, the CDR3 is TGTGCCAGGGACAAGGGTGGACAGATGAACACTGAAGCTTTCTTT.

This clone was found many times. The chain has TRBV14 and TRBJ2-3; D call uncertain. The CDR3 has 12 amino acids. The ends were cut back, 4 bases at V and 4 bases at J, with 6 bases in the middle. The germline gives CDR1 SGHDN, CDR2 FVKESK. Written as DNA, the CDR3 is TGTGCCAGCAGCCCGAGACCAGATACGCAGTATTTT. Amino acid sequence: CASSPRPDTQYF. Together with reference TRBV14 and TRBJ2-3, the CDR3 gives the full variable domain: EAGVTQFPSHSVIEKGQTVTLRCDPISGHDNLYWYRRVMGKEIKFLLHFVKESKQDESGMPNNRFLAERTGGTYSTLKVQPAELEDSGVYFCASSPRPDTQYFGPGTRLTVL.

V usage is TRBV11-1 and J usage is TRBJ1-4; D gene ambiguous. V was trimmed by 5 bases and J by 2 bases, leaving 12 bases between them. The CDR3 consists of 15 residues. Looked up from germline, CDR1 is SGHAT and CDR2 is FQDESV (reference sequence). This CDR3 reads CASSLGMVTNEKLFF. The CDR3 nucleotides read TGTGCCAGCAGCCTTGGAATGGTTACTAATGAAAAACTGTTTTTT.